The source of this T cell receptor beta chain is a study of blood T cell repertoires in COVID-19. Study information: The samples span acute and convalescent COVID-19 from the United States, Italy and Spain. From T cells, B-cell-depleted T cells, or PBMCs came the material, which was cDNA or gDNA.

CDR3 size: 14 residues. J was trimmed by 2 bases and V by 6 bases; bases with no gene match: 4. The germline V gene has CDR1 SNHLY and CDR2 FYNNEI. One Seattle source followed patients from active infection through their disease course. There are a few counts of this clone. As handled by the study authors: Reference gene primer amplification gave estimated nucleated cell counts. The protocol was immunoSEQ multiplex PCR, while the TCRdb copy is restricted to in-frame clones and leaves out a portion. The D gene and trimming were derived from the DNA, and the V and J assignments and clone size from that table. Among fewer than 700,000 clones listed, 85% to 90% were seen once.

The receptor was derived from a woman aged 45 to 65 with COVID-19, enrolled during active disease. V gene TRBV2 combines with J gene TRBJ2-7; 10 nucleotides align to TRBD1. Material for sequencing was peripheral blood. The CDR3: CASRRQGATYEQYF. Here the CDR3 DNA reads TGTGCCAGCAGACGACAGGGGGCCACCTACGAGCAGTACTTC.